There are a few counts of the clone carrying this TCR beta chain. V gave up 7 bases and J gave up 8 bases, with 23 bases separating them. This CDR3 is built from 15 residues. In germline, CDR1 is GTSNPN, CDR2 SVGIG (reference sequence). This specimen comes from a study of blood T cells in healthy people across ages. Combining a sample-barcoded 5' primer with a J-beta primer mix, a second PCR ran for roughly 7 to 12 cycles. TCRdb fed the 5' RACE reads into MiXCR, producing one record per CDR3 protein. The profile covers hundreds of thousands of distinct CDR3 sequences, with 35% to 50% appearing a single time and about a sixth taken by the ten largest.

The material sequenced was blood. The chain recombines TRBV30 with TRBJ1-4; D might be TRBD1 (6 bases). The TCR was taken from a man at least 80 years old in good health. CDR3 in amino acids: CASRQGFRVNEKLFF. DNA of the CDR3: TGTGCCTCCCGGCAGGGGTTCAGGGTAAACGAAAAACTGTTTTTT.